A single sample is the source of the 27 T cell receptor beta chains below, sequenced in a study of CD8 T cells in ankylosing spondylitis. A single record per CDR3 protein comes from TCRdb applying MiXCR to the 5' RACE reads. Among about 400,000 distinct CDR3 sequences listed, about 20% were seen once. These receptors have no identified antigens. Notes on the study in general: There was a TCR beta motif, made of eight highly homologous variants, that appeared characteristic of ankylosing spondylitis blood.

Sequenced material: blood, either unsorted or a sorted T cell fraction (not recorded which). These receptors were obtained from a male donor with ankylosing spondylitis.

This clonotype appeared a few times. The V and J genes are TRBV10-3 and TRBJ2-5, with 8 bases aligning to TRBD1. V gave up 6 bases and J gave up 4 bases; unmatched junction bases: 7. The CDR3 runs to 14 residues. CDR1 is ENHRY, CDR2 SYGVKD, per germline. In nucleotides, the CDR3 is TGTGCCATCAGCAAGGGACAGGACGGAGAGACCCAGTACTTC. Protein sequence: CAISKGQDGETQYF.

This clonotype was counted ten times or more. The rearrangement uses TRBV7-9 and TRBJ1-1; no clear D gene. Trimming stripped 1 base from V and 1 base from J, with 7 bases between. The CDR3 runs 14 residues. Germline loops: CDR1 SEHNR, CDR2 FQNEAQ (reference sequence). DNA of the CDR3: TGTGCCAGCAGCTTAGGGACCACGAACACTGAAGCTTTCTTT. This sequence encodes CASSLGTTNTEAFF.

This clonotype came up a few times. The chain combines TRBV7-2 with TRBJ2-3; 9 bases are a match to TRBD2. Germline values: CDR1 SGHTA, CDR2 FQGNSA. The V segment lost 4 bases and the J segment 6 bases; nucleotides outside the gene matches: 8. The length of the CDR3 is 15 residues. The CDR3 DNA is TGTGCCAGCAGCTCGTTAGCGGGAGATAGTGATACGCAGTATTTT. This sequence encodes CASSSLAGDSDTQYF. Full variable domain (rest looked up from reference TRBV7-2 and TRBJ2-3): GAGVSQSPSNKVTEKGKDVELRCDPISGHTALYWYRQSLGQGLEFLIYFQGNSAPDKSGLPSDRFSAERTGGSVSTLTIQRTQQEDSAVYLCASSSLAGDSDTQYFGPGTRLTVL.

This clonotype showed up just a few times. The chain combines TRBV18 with TRBJ2-3, with unresolved D. Trimming pared 5 bases from V and 1 base from J, leaving 13 bases between. Germline CDR1 and CDR2: KGHSH and LQKENI. This CDR3 comprises 15 residues. The CDR3 DNA reads TGTGCCAGCTCATATAGGGTAGGTGGCACAGATACGCAGTATTTT. It is translated as CASSYRVGGTDTQYF.

This clonotype has more than one count but fewer than ten. CDR3 residues: CATSRVSTGGSYEQYF. Here the CDR3 DNA reads TGTGCCACCAGCAGGGTATCAACAGGGGGAAGTTACGAGCAGTACTTC. J is TRBJ2-7 and V is TRBV15, with 8 bases fitting TRBD1. Germline assignment: CDR1 LNHNV and CDR2 YYDKDF (reference sequence). V trimming: 3 bases; J trimming: 4 bases; junction bases outside the gene matches: 11. The CDR3 is 16 residues long.

The rearrangement links TRBV25-1 to TRBJ2-7, with TRBD1 as a possible D gene (5 bases). Per germline, CDR1 MGHDK and CDR2 SYGVNS. The CDR3 has 13 residues. Between the trimmed V and J ends, which lost 7 bases and 3 bases, there was a span of 13 bases. The CDR3 DNA follows: TGTGCCAGCACGGACAAGCCGGGCTACGAGCAGTACTTC. Encoded protein: CASTDKPGYEQYF.

This CDR3 reads CASSRGTSGSGTGELFF. In nucleotides, the CDR3 is TGCGCCAGCAGCCGAGGGACTAGCGGGAGTGGCACCGGGGAGCTGTTTTTT. This sequence joins TRBV5-1 and TRBJ2-2, with 14 positions matching TRBD2. CDR1 is SGHRS, CDR2 YFSETQ, per germline. CDR3 length: 17 residues. V lost 4 bases to trimming and J lost 4 bases; unmatched junction nucleotides: 6.

This clonotype was observed many times. The rearrangement links TRBV4-1 to TRBJ2-2; no clear D gene. The germline V gene encodes CDR1 MGHRA and CDR2 YSYEKL. The CDR3 length is 15 residues. The ends were cut back, 0 bases at V and 4 bases at J, with 9 bases in the middle. This CDR3 is CASSQDSGFTGELFF. CDR3 nucleotides: TGCGCCAGCAGCCAAGATTCTGGGTTCACCGGGGAGCTGTTTTTT.

This clonotype occurred a few times. The V gene is TRBV10-3, the J gene TRBJ2-7; D uncertain. CDR1 is ENHRY and CDR2 is SYGVKD in the germline V gene. V lost 5 bases and J 0 bases, leaving 5 bases between the germline ends. This CDR3 is built from 12 residues. The CDR3 nucleotides are TGTGCCATCAGTCAAAGCTCCTACGAGCAGTACTTC. This gives the protein CAISQSSYEQYF.

This clonotype has a handful of counts. The chain has TRBV29-1 and TRBJ1-5; D is perhaps TRBD1 (6 bases). Germline V lookup: CDR1 SQVTM, CDR2 ANQGSEA. The V gene lost 5 bases and the J gene lost 3 bases, with 11 bases spanning the gap. The CDR3 is 13 residues long. The CDR3 reads CSVSDRNNQPQHF. For the CDR3, the DNA is TGCAGCGTTTCTGACAGGAACAATCAGCCCCAGCATTTT.

This clonotype was counted a few times. The chain carries TRBV20-1 and TRBJ1-3, with 8 bases lining up with TRBD1. Per germline, CDR1 DFQATT and CDR2 SNEGSKA (reference sequence). Unmatched junction bases numbered 4, after V lost 5 bases and J lost 4 bases. This CDR3 region has 13 residues. The CDR3 sequence: CSAGQGPGNTIYF. In DNA form, the CDR3 reads TGCAGTGCTGGACAGGGTCCAGGAAACACCATATATTTT.

The chain has TRBV11-3 and TRBJ2-7; D is tentatively TRBD1 or TRBD2 (5 bases each). The CDR3 consists of 16 residues. CDR1 and CDR2 from the germline V gene are SGHNT and YENEEA. Trimming removed 1 base at V and 4 bases at J, with 17 bases between. CDR3 nucleotides: TGTGCCAGCAGCTTAGGGCCCGGGGCCTTGGTTTACGAGCAGTACTTC. This encodes CASSLGPGALVYEQYF.

At least ten counts were recorded for this clonotype. This chain links TRBV29-1 with TRBJ2-1, with 13 bases lining up with TRBD2. This CDR3 spans 14 amino acids. Germline V gene data show CDR1 as SQVTM and CDR2 as ANQGSEA. V lost 4 bases to trimming and J lost 7 bases; unmatched junction nucleotides: 4. The CDR3 protein is CSVAGLAGTNEQFF. The CDR3 DNA is TGCAGCGTTGCGGGACTAGCGGGAACTAATGAGCAGTTCTTC.

This rearrangement joins TRBV6-1 to TRBJ2-7, with D possibly being TRBD1 or TRBD2 (6 bases each). The CDR3 has 15 residues. Trimming shortened V by 6 bases and J by 3 bases, and 18 bases separated the two germline ends. Germline CDR1 MNHNS, CDR2 SASEGT. For the CDR3, the DNA is TGTGCCAGCAGCCCCACTTTTAGGGGGGACTACGAGCAGTACTTC. This sequence encodes CASSPTFRGDYEQYF.

Only a few counts were recorded for this clonotype. The chain links TRBV9 to TRBJ2-1; D not resolved. V gave up 4 bases and J gave up 5 bases, with 10 bases separating them. Germline V gene lookup returns CDR1 SGDLS and CDR2 YYNGEE. The CDR3 contains 13 residues. The CDR3 protein is CASSRIGDNEQFF. As DNA, the CDR3 is TGTGCCAGCAGCCGTATCGGTGACAATGAGCAGTTCTTC. Full variable domain (missing parts from reference TRBV9 and TRBJ2-1): DSGVTQTPKHLITATGQRVTLRCSPRSGDLSVYWYQQSLDQGLQFLIQYYNGEERAKGNILERFSAQQFPDLHSELNLSSLELGDSALYFCASSRIGDNEQFFGPGTRLTVL.

The chain is built from TRBV4-1 and TRBJ2-7; the D gene could be TRBD1 or TRBD2 (5 bases each). The CDR3 has 15 residues. V shed 4 bases and J shed 5 bases, with 18 bases lying between them. The V gene's germline CDR1 is MGHRA and CDR2 YSYEKL. The CDR3 spells CASSRHGDPANEQYF. Here the CDR3 DNA reads TGCGCCAGCAGCCGGCATGGGGACCCCGCCAACGAGCAGTACTTC.

This clonotype was seen a handful of times. The rearrangement uses TRBV6-1 and TRBJ2-7; D is perhaps TRBD1 or TRBD2 (6 bases each). This CDR3 contains 16 residues. In germline, CDR1 is MNHNS, CDR2 SASEGT. Trimming removed 7 bases from V and 7 bases from J, with 26 bases in between. The CDR3 DNA is TGTGCCAGCACCGTACCGGGGGCAGAACCTATTAGGGAGCAGTACTTC. Amino acid sequence: CASTVPGAEPIREQYF.

This clonotype was picked up a small number of times. The chain links TRBV12-3 or TRBV12-4 to TRBJ2-2; D gene ambiguous. The germline V and J ends were trimmed by 5 bases and 0 bases, with 13 bases remaining between them. There are 16 residues in the CDR3. The CDR3 is CASSPFVGTNTGELFF. Written as DNA, the CDR3 is TGTGCCAGCAGTCCCTTTGTGGGAACGAACACCGGGGAGCTGTTTTTT.

This clonotype was picked up a small number of times. V gene TRBV7-3 combines with J gene TRBJ1-2; possibly TRBD1 for D (6 bases). Germline V gives CDR1 SGHTA, CDR2 FQGTGA. The CDR3 runs to 15 residues. The germline V and J ends were trimmed by 3 bases and 3 bases, with 14 bases remaining between them. In DNA, the CDR3 is TGTGCCAGCAGCTTTGGTCCAGGGGATGACTATGGCTACACCTTC. Protein product: CASSFGPGDDYGYTF.

The V call is TRBV6-5, the J call TRBJ1-2; possible D gene TRBD1, 5 bases. The germline V gene has CDR1 MNHEY and CDR2 SVGAGI. V lost 5 bases, J lost 4 bases, and 8 bases lay in between. The CDR3 is made up of 12 amino acids. The CDR3 DNA sequence: TGTGCCAGCAGTCGAGGGGTCTATGGCTACACCTTC. Amino acid sequence: CASSRGVYGYTF.

This chain uses TRBV19 with TRBJ2-3; D may be TRBD1 or TRBD2 (5 bases each). CDR3 length: 16 residues. V lost 3 bases and J lost 2, with 15 bases in between. Germline CDR1 LNHDA, CDR2 SQIVND (reference sequence). DNA for the CDR3: TGTGCCAGTAGTATCCGGCTAGCCGGGACCACAGATACGCAGTATTTT. It yields the protein CASSIRLAGTTDTQYF.

This clonotype appeared a few times. The chain employs TRBV29-1 and TRBJ2-1; possibly TRBD1 for D (5 bases). V was shortened by 8 bases and J by 0 bases, with 17 bases between the two germline ends. Germline CDR1 SQVTM, CDR2 ANQGSEA. The CDR3 has 15 amino acids. Here the CDR3 reads CSYLSRASSYNEQFF. The CDR3 bases are TGCAGCTATCTCTCCAGGGCGAGCTCCTACAATGAGCAGTTCTTC.

This clonotype has a handful of counts. This chain links TRBV4-3 with TRBJ2-1; TRBD2 matches at 15 bases. The CDR3 totals 18 residues. CDR1 is LGHNA, CDR2 YSLEER, per germline. V was pared by 5 bases and J by 7 bases, with 12 bases of the junction left unmatched. CDR3: CASSWEMSGTSGRNEQFF. Here the CDR3 DNA reads TGCGCCAGCAGCTGGGAAATGAGTGGGACTAGCGGGAGGAATGAGCAGTTCTTC.

This clonotype occurred a few times. The chain employs TRBV4-1 and TRBJ2-2, with D perhaps matching TRBD1 or TRBD2 (5 bases each). The CDR3 length is 17 residues. Trimming removed 4 bases from V and 0 bases from J, with 15 bases in between. CDR1 is MGHRA, CDR2 YSYEKL, per germline. CDR3 nucleotide sequence: TGCGCCAGCAGCCCCCGGGGAGTACAGGCGAACACCGGGGAGCTGTTTTTT. Its protein product is CASSPRGVQANTGELFF.

This clonotype was recorded a few times. V is TRBV5-1 and J is TRBJ1-1; D remains ambiguous. V dropped 0 bases and J dropped 3 bases, with 12 bases sitting between them. This CDR3 has 15 amino acids. CDR1 is SGHRS and CDR2 is YFSETQ in the germline V gene. The CDR3 DNA reads TGCGCCAGCAGCTTGGTGGGCCAGGTGGACACTGAAGCTTTCTTT. It encodes CASSLVGQVDTEAFF.

This clonotype was detected only a few times. V and J are TRBV4-2 and TRBJ2-1, with 11 bases aligning to TRBD2. This CDR3 region has 16 residues. J gave up 7 bases and V 0 bases, and 5 bases lay outside the gene matches. Germline V CDR1 and CDR2: LGHNA, YNFKEQ. The CDR3 loop is CASSQELAGVSNEQFF. CDR3 DNA sequence: TGTGCCAGCAGCCAAGAACTAGCGGGAGTCTCGAATGAGCAGTTCTTC.

This clonotype was recorded at least ten times. The chain links TRBV29-1 to TRBJ2-3; 10 bases are a match to TRBD2. V lost 5 bases to trimming and J lost 3 bases; unmatched junction nucleotides: 2. The CDR3 covers 13 residues. Germline V gene sequence: CDR1 SQVTM, CDR2 ANQGSEA. CDR3 in DNA: TGCAGCGTTAGCGGGAGGGCAACAGATACGCAGTATTTT. It codes for CSVSGRATDTQYF.